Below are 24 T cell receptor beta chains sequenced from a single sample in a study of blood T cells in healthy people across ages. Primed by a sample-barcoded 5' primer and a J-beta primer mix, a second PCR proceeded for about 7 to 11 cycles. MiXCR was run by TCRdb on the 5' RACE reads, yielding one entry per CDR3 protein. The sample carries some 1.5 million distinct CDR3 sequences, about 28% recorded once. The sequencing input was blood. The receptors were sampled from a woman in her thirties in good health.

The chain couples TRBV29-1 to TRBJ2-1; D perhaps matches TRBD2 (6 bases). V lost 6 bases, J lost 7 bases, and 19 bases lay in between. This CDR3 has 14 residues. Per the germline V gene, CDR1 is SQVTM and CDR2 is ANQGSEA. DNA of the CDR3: TGCAGCGTGACGGGGGTCGGCAGACTGAATGAGCAGTTCTTC. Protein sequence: CSVTGVGRLNEQFF.

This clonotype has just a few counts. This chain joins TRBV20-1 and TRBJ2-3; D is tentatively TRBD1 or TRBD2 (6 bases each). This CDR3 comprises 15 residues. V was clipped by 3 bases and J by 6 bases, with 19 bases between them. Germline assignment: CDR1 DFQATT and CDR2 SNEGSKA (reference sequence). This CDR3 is CSASRPGVGADTQYF. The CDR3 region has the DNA TGCAGTGCTAGTCGGCCGGGGGTGGGGGCCGATACGCAGTATTTT.

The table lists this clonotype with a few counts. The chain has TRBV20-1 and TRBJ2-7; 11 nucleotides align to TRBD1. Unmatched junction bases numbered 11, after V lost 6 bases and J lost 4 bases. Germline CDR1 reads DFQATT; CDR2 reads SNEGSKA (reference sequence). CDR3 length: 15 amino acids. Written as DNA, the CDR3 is TGCAGTGCCAGCTCGACCGGGACAGGGGGTTACGAGCAGTACTTC. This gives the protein CSASSTGTGGYEQYF.

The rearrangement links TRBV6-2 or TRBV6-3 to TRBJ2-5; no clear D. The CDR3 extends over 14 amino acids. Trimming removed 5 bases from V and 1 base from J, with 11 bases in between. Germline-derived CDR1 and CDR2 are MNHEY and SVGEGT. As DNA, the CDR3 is TGTGCCAGCAGTAGACACCGACTCCAAGAGACCCAGTACTTC. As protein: CASSRHRLQETQYF.

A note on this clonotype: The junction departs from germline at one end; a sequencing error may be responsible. Written as DNA, the CDR3 is TGTGCCTGGAGTGGCCCTGCCTATGGCTACACCTTT. Protein: CAWSGPAYGYTF. The chain carries TRBV30 and TRBJ1-2; the D is unclear. This CDR3 has 12 residues. CDR1 is GTSNPN, CDR2 SVGIG, per germline (reference sequence).

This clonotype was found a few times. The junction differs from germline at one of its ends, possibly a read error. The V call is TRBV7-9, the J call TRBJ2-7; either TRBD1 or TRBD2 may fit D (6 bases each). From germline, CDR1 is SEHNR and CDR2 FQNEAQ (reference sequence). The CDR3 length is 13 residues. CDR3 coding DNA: TGTGCCGGCAGCTCGGGGGCTGCCTACGAGCAGTACTTC. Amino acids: CAGSSGAAYEQYF.

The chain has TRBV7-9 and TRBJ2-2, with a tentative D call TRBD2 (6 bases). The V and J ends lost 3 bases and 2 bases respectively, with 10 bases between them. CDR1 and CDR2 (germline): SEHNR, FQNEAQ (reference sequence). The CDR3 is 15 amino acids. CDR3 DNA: TGTGCCAGCAGCTTCCGGGACTCTAACACCGGGGAGCTGTTTTTT. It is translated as CASSFRDSNTGELFF.

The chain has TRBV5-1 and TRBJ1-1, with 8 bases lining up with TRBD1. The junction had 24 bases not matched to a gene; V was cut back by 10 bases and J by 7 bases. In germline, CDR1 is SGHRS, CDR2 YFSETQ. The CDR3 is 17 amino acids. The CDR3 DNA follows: TGCGCCGGCAACCTGCTTCGTGGGGGGACAGGCACTAATGAAGCTTTCTTT. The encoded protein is CAGNLLRGGTGTNEAFF. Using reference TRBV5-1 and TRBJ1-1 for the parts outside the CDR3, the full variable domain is KAGVTQTPRYLIKTRGQQVTLSCSPISGHRSVSWYQQTPGQGLQFLFEYFSETQRNKGNFPGRFSGRQFSNSRSEMNVSTLELGDSALYLCAGNLLRGGTGTNEAFFGQGTRLTVV.

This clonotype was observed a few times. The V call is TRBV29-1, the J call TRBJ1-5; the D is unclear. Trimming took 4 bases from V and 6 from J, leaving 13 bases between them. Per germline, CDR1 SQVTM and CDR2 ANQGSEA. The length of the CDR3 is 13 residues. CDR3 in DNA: TGCAGCGTTGCCGGGAGTATCGGTCAGCCCCAGCATTTT. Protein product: CSVAGSIGQPQHF.

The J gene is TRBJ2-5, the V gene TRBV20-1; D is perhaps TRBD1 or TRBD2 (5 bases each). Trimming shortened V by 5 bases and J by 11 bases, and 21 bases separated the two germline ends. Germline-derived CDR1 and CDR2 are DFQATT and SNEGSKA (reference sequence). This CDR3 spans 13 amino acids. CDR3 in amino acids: CSALRAGMREQYF. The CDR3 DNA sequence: TGCAGTGCTCTCCGCGCAGGGATGAGGGAGCAGTACTTC.

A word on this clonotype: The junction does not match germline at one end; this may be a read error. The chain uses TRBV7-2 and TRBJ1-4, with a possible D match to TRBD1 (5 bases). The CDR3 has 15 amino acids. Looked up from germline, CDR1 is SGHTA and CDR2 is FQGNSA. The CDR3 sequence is CASSLVGSLGEKRFF. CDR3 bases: TGTGCCAGCAGCTTAGTAGGGAGTCTGGGGGAAAAACGGTTTTTT.

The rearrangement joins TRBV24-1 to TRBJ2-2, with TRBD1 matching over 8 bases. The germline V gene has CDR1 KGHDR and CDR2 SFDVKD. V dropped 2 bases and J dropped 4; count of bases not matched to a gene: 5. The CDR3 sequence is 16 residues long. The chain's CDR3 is CATSDSSQGATGELFF. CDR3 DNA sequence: TGTGCCACCAGTGATTCGTCGCAGGGGGCCACCGGGGAGCTGTTTTTT.

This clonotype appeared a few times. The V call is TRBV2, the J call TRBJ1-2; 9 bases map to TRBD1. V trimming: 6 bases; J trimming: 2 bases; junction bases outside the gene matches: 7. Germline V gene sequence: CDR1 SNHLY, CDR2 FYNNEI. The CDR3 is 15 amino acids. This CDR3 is CASRPRQGGNYGYTF. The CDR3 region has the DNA TGTGCCAGCAGACCCCGACAGGGGGGCAACTATGGCTACACCTTC. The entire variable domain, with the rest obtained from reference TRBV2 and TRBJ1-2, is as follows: EPEVTQTPSHQVTQMGQEVILRCVPISNHLYFYWYRQILGQKVEFLVSFYNNEISEKSEIFDDQFSVERPDGSNFTLKIRSTKLEDSAMYFCASRPRQGGNYGYTFGSGTRLTVV.

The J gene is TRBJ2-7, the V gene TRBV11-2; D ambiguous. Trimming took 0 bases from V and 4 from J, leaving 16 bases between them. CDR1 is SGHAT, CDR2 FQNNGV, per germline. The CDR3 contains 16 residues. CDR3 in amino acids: CASSLDLGPPKYEQYF. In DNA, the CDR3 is TGTGCCAGCAGCTTAGATCTAGGACCACCCAAATACGAGCAGTACTTC. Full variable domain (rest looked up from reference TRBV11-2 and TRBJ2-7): EAGVAQSPRYKIIEKRQSVAFWCNPISGHATLYWYQQILGQGPKLLIQFQNNGVVDDSQLPKDRFSAERLKGVDSTLKIQPAKLEDSAVYLCASSLDLGPPKYEQYFGPGTRLTVT.

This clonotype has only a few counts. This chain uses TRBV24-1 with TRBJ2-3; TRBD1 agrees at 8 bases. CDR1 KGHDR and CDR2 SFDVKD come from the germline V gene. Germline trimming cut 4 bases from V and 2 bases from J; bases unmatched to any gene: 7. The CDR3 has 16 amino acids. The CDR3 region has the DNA TGTGCCACCAGTGAGTCGACAGGGGCCTACACAGATACGCAGTATTTT. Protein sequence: CATSESTGAYTDTQYF.

The CDR3 loop reads CASSKRLLAETQYF. As DNA, the CDR3 is TGTGCCAGCAGTAAAAGACTTCTAGCAGAGACCCAGTACTTC. J is TRBJ2-5 and V is TRBV12-3 or TRBV12-4, with D perhaps TRBD2 (5 bases). Trimming left V 5 bases short and J 4 bases short, with 14 bases between. There are 14 residues in the CDR3.

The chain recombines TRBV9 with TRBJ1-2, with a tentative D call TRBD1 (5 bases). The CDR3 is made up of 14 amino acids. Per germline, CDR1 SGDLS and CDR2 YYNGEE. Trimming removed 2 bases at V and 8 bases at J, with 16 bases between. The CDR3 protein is CASSVGEGIGGYTF. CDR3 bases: TGTGCCAGCAGCGTGGGAGAGGGGATCGGAGGCTACACCTTC. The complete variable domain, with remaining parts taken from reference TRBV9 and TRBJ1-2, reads DSGVTQTPKHLITATGQRVTLRCSPRSGDLSVYWYQQSLDQGLQFLIQYYNGEERAKGNILERFSAQQFPDLHSELNLSSLELGDSALYFCASSVGEGIGGYTFGSGTRLTVV.

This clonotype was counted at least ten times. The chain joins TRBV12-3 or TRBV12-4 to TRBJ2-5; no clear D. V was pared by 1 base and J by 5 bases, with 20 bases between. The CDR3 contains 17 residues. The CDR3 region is CASSLGRRRHYDETQYF. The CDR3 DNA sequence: TGTGCCAGCAGTTTAGGCCGAAGGAGACATTATGACGAGACCCAGTACTTC.

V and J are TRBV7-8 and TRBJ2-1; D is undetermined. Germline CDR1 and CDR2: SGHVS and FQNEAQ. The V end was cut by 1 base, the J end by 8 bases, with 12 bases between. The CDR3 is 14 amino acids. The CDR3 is CASSLDEFADEQFF. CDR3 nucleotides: TGTGCCAGCAGCTTAGACGAGTTCGCGGATGAGCAGTTCTTC.

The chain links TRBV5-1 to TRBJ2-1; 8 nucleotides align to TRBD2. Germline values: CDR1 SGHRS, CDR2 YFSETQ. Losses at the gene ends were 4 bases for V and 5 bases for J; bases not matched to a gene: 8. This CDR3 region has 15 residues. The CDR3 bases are TGCGCCAGCAGCCCTTTAGCGGGGAGTAACAATGAGCAGTTCTTC. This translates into CASSPLAGSNNEQFF. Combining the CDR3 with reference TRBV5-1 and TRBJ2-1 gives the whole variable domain KAGVTQTPRYLIKTRGQQVTLSCSPISGHRSVSWYQQTPGQGLQFLFEYFSETQRNKGNFPGRFSGRQFSNSRSEMNVSTLELGDSALYLCASSPLAGSNNEQFFGPGTRLTVL.

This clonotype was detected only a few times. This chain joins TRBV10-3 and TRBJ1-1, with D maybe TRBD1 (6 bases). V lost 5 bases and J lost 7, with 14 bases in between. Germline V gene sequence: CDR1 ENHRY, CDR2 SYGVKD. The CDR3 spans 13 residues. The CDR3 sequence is CAISPGTPNEAFF. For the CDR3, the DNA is TGTGCCATCAGTCCCGGGACACCAAATGAAGCTTTCTTT.

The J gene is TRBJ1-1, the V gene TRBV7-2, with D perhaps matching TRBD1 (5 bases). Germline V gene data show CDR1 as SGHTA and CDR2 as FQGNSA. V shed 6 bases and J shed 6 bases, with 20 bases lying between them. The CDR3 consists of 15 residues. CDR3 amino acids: CASRLNYLGPSEAFF. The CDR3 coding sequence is TGTGCCAGCAGACTTAATTATCTGGGGCCCTCTGAAGCTTTCTTT.

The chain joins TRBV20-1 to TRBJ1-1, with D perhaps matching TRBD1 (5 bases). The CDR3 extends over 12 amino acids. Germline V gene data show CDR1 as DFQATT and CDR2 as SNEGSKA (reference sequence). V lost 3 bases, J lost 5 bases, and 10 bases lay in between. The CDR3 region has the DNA TGCAGTGCTAGCTTTGCAGGGACTGAAGCTTTCTTT. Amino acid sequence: CSASFAGTEAFF.

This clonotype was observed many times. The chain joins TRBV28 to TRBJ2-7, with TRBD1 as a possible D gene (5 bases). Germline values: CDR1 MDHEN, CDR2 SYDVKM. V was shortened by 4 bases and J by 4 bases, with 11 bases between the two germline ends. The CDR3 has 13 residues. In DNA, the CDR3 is TGTGCCAGCAGTTCCCCAGGGTTGTACGAGCAGTACTTC. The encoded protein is CASSSPGLYEQYF.